One and the same sample provided the 19 T cell receptor beta chains below, sequenced in a study of blood T cell repertoires in COVID-19. The repertoire was sequenced with immunoSEQ multiplex PCR; TCRdb's copy has only in-frame clones and lacks some. The sample contains approximately 260,000 clones, roughly 90% of which appear only once. The sequenced sample was peripheral blood. Source of these receptors: a woman aged 60-75 years with COVID-19, enrolled during active disease.

A few counts support this clone. For the CDR3, the DNA is TGTGCCAGCAGCCCGGGGCCCAAAGGGGGCACCTACGAGCAGTACTTC. Protein product: CASSPGPKGGTYEQYF. This chain connects TRBV7-6 to TRBJ2-7; 7 positions agree with TRBD1. Trimming at V came to 5 bases and at J to 2 bases, leaving 12 bases not matched to a gene. Looked up from germline, CDR1 is SGHVS and CDR2 is FNYEAQ. The CDR3 loop spans 16 amino acids. The complete variable domain, with remaining parts taken from reference TRBV7-6 and TRBJ2-7, reads GAGVSQSPRYKVTKRGQDVALRCDPISGHVSLYWYRQALGQGPEFLTYFNYEAQQDKSGLPNDRFSAERPEGSISTLTIQRTEQRDSAMYRCASSPGPKGGTYEQYFGPGTRLTVT.

The gene calls are TRBV6-1 and TRBJ2-7, with D maybe TRBD2 (5 bases). The germline V gene has CDR1 MNHNS and CDR2 SASEGT. This CDR3 region has 18 residues. V lost 4 bases to trimming and J lost 2 bases, with 24 bases between them. The CDR3 reads CASSATGMVTTDAYEQYF. CDR3 bases: TGTGCCAGCAGTGCAACCGGGATGGTGACTACCGATGCCTACGAGCAGTACTTC.

V gene TRBV4-2 combines with J gene TRBJ1-1, with D perhaps matching TRBD1 (5 bases). The V end was cut by 1 base, the J end by 7 bases, with 10 bases between. This CDR3 comprises 13 residues. Germline lookup yields CDR1 LGHNA and CDR2 YNFKEQ. The DNA of the CDR3 is TGTGCCAGCAGCCAAGGGGGCATTTTTGAAGCTTTCTTT. This gives the protein CASSQGGIFEAFF.

The V call is TRBV6-5, the J call TRBJ1-2; no clear D gene. Trimming shortened V by 0 bases and J by 0 bases, and 5 bases separated the two germline ends. Germline CDR1 is MNHEY and CDR2 is SVGAGI. This CDR3 comprises 14 residues. CDR3 protein: CASSYSLANYGYTF. The CDR3 nucleotides read TGTGCCAGCAGTTACTCGTTAGCTAACTATGGCTACACCTTC.

Here the CDR3 DNA reads TGTGTCGGGGCTAGGGGGTCCTATAATTCACCCCTCCACTTT. This codes for CVGARGSYNSPLHF. The chain employs TRBV10-3 and TRBJ1-6, with a tentative D call TRBD1 (6 bases). The CDR3 runs to 14 residues. The germline V gene has CDR1 ENHRY and CDR2 SYGVKD.

The chain combines TRBV30 with TRBJ1-3, with TRBD1 as a possible D gene (6 bases). Between the trimmed V and J ends, which lost 3 bases and 6 bases, there was a span of 12 bases. This CDR3 is 13 amino acids long. Germline V gene sequence: CDR1 GTSNPN, CDR2 SVGIG (reference sequence). Written as DNA, the CDR3 is TGTGCCTGGAGCGCAGGGGCAATAAACACCATATATTTT. Translating it yields CAWSAGAINTIYF. The full variable domain, in which reference TRBV30 and TRBJ1-3 provide the parts outside the CDR3, is SQTIHQWPATLVQPVGSPLSLECTVEGTSNPNLYWYRQAAGRGLQLLFYSVGIGQISSEVPQNLSASRPQDRQFILSSKKLLLSDSGFYLCAWSAGAINTIYFGEGSWLTVV.

The rearrangement uses TRBV19 and TRBJ2-2; D is perhaps TRBD1 (5 bases). With 1 base removed from V and 3 bases from J, the gap between germline ends came to 12 bases. The CDR3 runs 16 residues. The germline V gene encodes CDR1 LNHDA and CDR2 SQIVND (reference sequence). The CDR3 DNA sequence: TGTGCCAGTAGTATAGGTGGGGCCCAGTACACCGGGGAGCTGTTTTTT. It encodes CASSIGGAQYTGELFF.

The rearrangement joins TRBV4-3 to TRBJ1-2, with D possibly being TRBD1 (5 bases). V lost 0 bases to trimming and J lost 4 bases, with 21 bases between them. The V gene's germline CDR1 is LGHNA and CDR2 YSLEER. The CDR3 is 18 amino acids. The CDR3 nucleotides read TGCGCCAGCAGCCAAGATCCCCTCGGAGGGGACCTCATCTATGGCTACACCTTC. Residues: CASSQDPLGGDLIYGYTF.

CDR3 coding DNA: TGTGCCAGCAGCCCAAACTCCAGGACAGGGGGCGAAGAGCAGTACTTC. This translates into CASSPNSRTGGEEQYF. J is TRBJ2-7 and V is TRBV7-2; 11 bases map to TRBD1. There are 16 residues in the CDR3. Germline CDR1 and CDR2: SGHTA and FQGNSA. The J segment lost 7 bases and the V segment lost 5 bases, leaving 13 bases of the junction unmatched.

The J gene is TRBJ2-5, the V gene TRBV19, with 9 positions matching TRBD1. Germline V lookup: CDR1 LNHDA, CDR2 SQIVND (reference sequence). The CDR3 consists of 16 residues. V was clipped by 5 bases and J by 2 bases; unmatched bases: 9. This CDR3 is CASSFFETGGQETQYF. For the CDR3, the DNA is TGTGCCAGTAGTTTTTTTGAGACAGGGGGACAAGAGACCCAGTACTTC.

The chain uses TRBV7-9 and TRBJ1-5, with no clear D. Germline CDR1 reads SEHNR; CDR2 reads FQNEAQ (reference sequence). V shed 1 base and J shed 4 bases, with 8 bases lying between them. The CDR3 is made up of 14 amino acids. This chain's CDR3 is CASSLGEVNQPQHF. The CDR3, as DNA: TGTGCCAGCAGCTTAGGTGAGGTTAATCAGCCCCAGCATTTT.

This clone has only one observation. The genes are TRBV18 and TRBJ1-1; D uncertain. The CDR3 runs to 14 residues. Trimming shortened V by 3 bases and J by 0 bases, and 8 bases separated the two germline ends. Germline CDR1 KGHSH, CDR2 LQKENI. The CDR3 DNA sequence: TGTGCCAGCTCACCGGAGAGCATGAACACTGAAGCTTTCTTT. Translating gives CASSPESMNTEAFF. The whole variable domain, filled in from reference TRBV18 and TRBJ1-1, reads NAGVMQNPRHLVRRRGQEARLRCSPMKGHSHVYWYRQLPEEGLKFMVYLQKENIIDESGMPKERFSAEFPKEGPSILRIQQVVRGDSAAYFCASSPESMNTEAFFGQGTRLTVV.

This clone was recorded once. The genes are TRBV27 and TRBJ2-2; D might be TRBD2 (6 bases). CDR1 is MNHEY and CDR2 is SMNVEV in the germline V gene (reference sequence). Between the trimmed V and J ends, which lost 5 bases and 7 bases, there was a span of 17 bases. The CDR3 is 15 amino acids. In nucleotides, the CDR3 is TGTGCCAGCAGTCCCGGGACTGGGAGGCTCGGGGAGCTGTTTTTT. This encodes CASSPGTGRLGELFF.

A note on this clone: The sample contains more than one DNA sequence encoding this CDR3. The chain is built from TRBV7-2 and TRBJ1-1, with TRBD1 matching over 8 bases. After removal of 4 bases from V and 2 bases from J, the junction contained 9 bases not matched to a gene. This CDR3 has 16 amino acids. CDR1 is SGHTA and CDR2 is FQGNSA in the germline V gene. The CDR3 nucleotides read TGTGCCAGCAGCTCCCCGACAGGGGCACCAAACACTGAAGCTTTCTTT. Amino acid sequence: CASSSPTGAPNTEAFF.

The chain is built from TRBV19 and TRBJ2-7; perhaps TRBD2 as D (6 bases). The V end lost 5 bases, the J end lost 0 bases, and 11 bases lay between the germline ends. The germline V gene has CDR1 LNHDA and CDR2 SQIVND (reference sequence). The CDR3 totals 14 residues. CDR3 in DNA: TGTGCCAGTAGTTCGGGACTCCCCTCCTACGAGCAGTACTTC. Its translation is CASSSGLPSYEQYF.

This clone was recorded a few times. Other DNA sequences in the same sample also yield this CDR3. The gene calls are TRBV2 and TRBJ2-3; 7 bases agree with TRBD1. Germline V gives CDR1 SNHLY, CDR2 FYNNEI. The CDR3 covers 14 residues. V dropped 6 bases and J dropped 1; count of bases not matched to a gene: 4. CDR3 DNA sequence: TGTGCCAGCAGCCGGGACAGAGGCACAGATACGCAGTATTTT. This translates into CASSRDRGTDTQYF.

The chain carries TRBV10-3 and TRBJ1-5, with D maybe TRBD1 (5 bases). Germline CDR1 and CDR2: ENHRY and SYGVKD. Trimming took 3 bases from V and 5 from J, leaving 8 bases between them. This CDR3 spans 13 amino acids. The CDR3, as DNA: TGTGCCATCAGTGATCAGGGTTATCAGCCCCAGCATTTT. This gives the protein CAISDQGYQPQHF.

This rearrangement joins TRBV3-1 (or the pseudogene TRBV3-2) to TRBJ1-3, with D hard to call. Trimming shortened V by 2 bases and J by 0 bases, and 5 bases separated the two germline ends. This CDR3 has 14 residues. CDR1 and CDR2 from the germline V gene are LGHDT and YNNKEL (reference sequence). Here the CDR3 DNA reads TGTGCCAGCAGCCAACGTATCTCTGGAAACACCATATATTTT. This gives the protein CASSQRISGNTIYF.

The J gene is TRBJ1-4, the V gene TRBV9; TRBD1 is a possible D gene (6 bases). Germline loops: CDR1 SGDLS, CDR2 YYNGEE. The CDR3 extends over 14 amino acids. The V end lost 0 bases, the J end lost 7 bases, and 10 bases lay between the germline ends. CDR3 nucleotides: TGTGCCAGCAGCGTAGGTGGGGGCGTTGAAAAACTGTTTTTT. Its translation is CASSVGGGVEKLFF.